Below, 9 T cell receptor beta chains from the same sample are listed, as sequenced in a study of shared clonotypes between healthy human individuals. Profiling relied on immunoSEQ multiplex PCR, and the TCRdb table lists in-frame clones only, not all of them. Of roughly 510,000 clones in the sample, over 75% were seen once. The specimen was PBMCs. These receptors came from a woman between 35 and 50 years old in good health. Some clones in this sample may be carry-over from other donors' samples.

The chain has TRBV5-1 and TRBJ2-5; no definite D call. Germline CDR1 and CDR2: SGHRS and YFSETQ. Trimming stripped 0 bases from V and 5 bases from J, with 11 bases between. The length of the CDR3 is 14 residues. CDR3 nucleotides: TGCGCCAGCAGCTTGGCAGTAGCTCGGGAGACCCAGTACTTC. This encodes CASSLAVARETQYF.

CDR3 sequence (DNA): TGTGCCAGCCGTCCCCCCGGCACGGGCCTTCGGGACAATTCACCCCTCCACTTT. This translates into CASRPPGTGLRDNSPLHF. This chain connects TRBV7-2 to TRBJ1-6; D might be TRBD1 (5 bases). The CDR3 totals 18 residues. The germline V and J ends were trimmed by 8 bases and 7 bases, with 27 bases remaining between them. CDR1 and CDR2 (germline): SGHTA, FQGNSA.

For the CDR3, the DNA is TGTGCCAGCAGTTCCACATCGAACACTGAAGCTTTCTTT. This translates into CASSSTSNTEAFF. This chain links TRBV5-5 with TRBJ1-1; no clear D. Trimming stripped 5 bases from V and 1 base from J, with 9 bases between. This CDR3 is built from 13 residues. The germline V gene has CDR1 SGHKS and CDR2 YYEKEE (reference sequence).

This chain connects TRBV10-3 to TRBJ2-1, with TRBD2 matching over 7 bases. The germline V gene encodes CDR1 ENHRY and CDR2 SYGVKD. The V gene end was trimmed by 0 bases and the J gene end by 5 bases; junction bases not matched to a gene: 7. The CDR3 has 16 residues. CDR3: CAISESAGVGDNEQFF. CDR3 sequence (DNA): TGTGCCATCAGTGAGTCGGCGGGAGTGGGAGACAATGAGCAGTTCTTC.

The chain uses TRBV5-4 and TRBJ2-1, with 8 bases that match TRBD2. From germline, CDR1 is SGHNT and CDR2 YYREEE (reference sequence). The length of the CDR3 is 16 residues. V lost 2 bases and J lost 9; bases outside the gene matches: 13. The CDR3 sequence is CASSFDAGGDVSEQFF. CDR3 nucleotides: TGTGCCAGCAGCTTCGACGCGGGAGGAGACGTGAGTGAGCAGTTCTTC.

The rearrangement uses TRBV5-6 and TRBJ2-7; 9 positions agree with TRBD2. The CDR3 has 16 amino acids. Germline V gives CDR1 SGHDT, CDR2 YYEEEE. V lost 0 bases to trimming and J lost 0 bases; unmatched junction nucleotides: 4. CDR3 sequence: CASSLGFSGGSYEQYF. CDR3 DNA: TGTGCCAGCAGCTTGGGTTTTAGCGGGGGCTCCTACGAGCAGTACTTC.

V is TRBV18 and J is TRBJ2-5; unclear D gene. The germline gives CDR1 KGHSH, CDR2 LQKENI. CDR3 size: 15 residues. V lost 8 bases and J lost 0, with 16 bases in between. The CDR3 DNA reads TGTGCCAGCGAAACGGACCCGCGCAACCAAGAGACCCAGTACTTC. This translates into CASETDPRNQETQYF.

The rearrangement joins TRBV30 to TRBJ1-5; TRBD1 matches 7 bases. This CDR3 is built from 13 residues. Germline CDR1 GTSNPN, CDR2 SVGIG (reference sequence). V was clipped by 5 bases and J by 6 bases; unmatched bases: 7. The CDR3: CAWGRDRFQPQHF. The CDR3 region has the DNA TGTGCCTGGGGACGGGACAGATTTCAGCCCCAGCATTTT.

As concerns this clone: An end of the junction does not agree with germline; a read error may underlie this. This chain connects TRBV2 to TRBJ2-3, with unresolved D. Germline CDR1 and CDR2: SNHLY and FYNNEI. This CDR3 region has 12 residues. CDR3 in amino acids: CASSEWAYTRYF. CDR3 coding DNA: TGTGCCAGCAGTGAATGGGCATATACGCGGTATTTT.